This paragraph reports one T cell receptor beta chain. Its specificity is unknown. The method was immunoSEQ multiplex PCR; TCRdb's version includes in-frame clones alone and lacks a portion of them. Counted here are 150,000 to 200,000 clones, 70% to 90% occurring once; the ten biggest clones make up 4% to 5%. These data originate in a study of lymphopenia after photon versus proton radiotherapy. The junction had 6 bases not matched to a gene; V was cut back by 8 bases and J by 2 bases. The CDR3 covers 15 residues. CDR1 and CDR2 from the germline V gene are SNHLY and FYNNEI. Study-wide findings and caveats: Post-nadir diversity loss with photons came from oligoclonal expansion, particularly CD8+ Temra cells.

This chain joins TRBV2 and TRBJ2-2; 9 bases map to TRBD1. Specimen: peripheral blood, collected from a patient treated with photon-based radiotherapy. The TCR was taken from a man aged 45-65 years with gastric cancer. Here the CDR3 reads CASQLDRGNTGELFF. CDR3 bases: TGTGCCAGCCAACTGGACAGGGGAAACACCGGGGAGCTGTTTTTT.